This T cell receptor beta chain is drawn from a study of PD-1 blockade in classical Hodgkin lymphoma. Trimming took 3 bases from V and 5 from J; bases not matched to a gene: 7. CDR3 length: 15 amino acids. CDR1 SQVTM and CDR2 ANQGSEA come from the germline V gene. The assay was immunoSEQ multiplex PCR, and TCRdb's table has in-frame clones only and misses some. This table has 40,000 to 50,000 clones, around 80% appearing once. Each and every patient relapsed after autologous stem cell transplantation, and patients got differing brentuximab vedotin exposure. This rearrangement joins TRBV29-1 to TRBJ1-4; the match to TRBD1 covers 9 bases. The source of this sequence is a human donor with classical Hodgkin lymphoma. Sequencing was performed on peripheral blood mononuclear cells (PBMCs), taken at baseline. The CDR3 is CSVDAGQGENEKLFF. The DNA of the CDR3 is TGCAGCGTTGATGCGGGACAGGGAGAGAATGAAAAACTGTTTTTT.